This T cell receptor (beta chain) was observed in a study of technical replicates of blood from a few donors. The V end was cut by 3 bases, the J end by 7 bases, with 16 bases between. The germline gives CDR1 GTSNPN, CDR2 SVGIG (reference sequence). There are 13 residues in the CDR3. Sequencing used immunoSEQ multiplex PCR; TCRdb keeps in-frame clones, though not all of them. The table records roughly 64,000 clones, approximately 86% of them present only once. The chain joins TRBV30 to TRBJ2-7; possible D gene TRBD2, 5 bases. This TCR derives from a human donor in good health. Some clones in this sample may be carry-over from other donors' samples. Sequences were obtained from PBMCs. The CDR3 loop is CAWSPLGPGEQYF. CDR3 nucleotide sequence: TGTGCCTGGAGCCCCCTTGGGCCGGGGGAGCAGTACTTC.